This T cell receptor beta chain was observed in a study of OX40 agonist ivuxolimab in advanced cancers. Broadly, across the study: The costimulatory receptor OX40 (CD134) was targeted by ivuxolimab, a fully human IgG2 agonistic monoclonal antibody. Three dose-escalation patients achieved partial responses, one with hepatocellular carcinoma and two with cutaneous melanoma. Peripheral TCRbeta sequencing aimed to test whether ivuxolimab altered TCR sequence diversity and caused clonal T-cell expansion. The dose-escalation cohort was around 84% male with a mean age of roughly 62 years, ranging from roughly 23 to 85. Prior anti-PD-1, anti-PD-L1 or anti-CTLA-4 therapy was permitted, and approximately 39% of dose-escalation patients had received checkpoint inhibitors. Intravenous ivuxolimab was administered to patients every 2 weeks at six dose levels: 0.01, 0.1, 0.3, 1.5, 3 and 10 mg/kg. Among the approximately 50 dose-escalation patients, roughly 20 had hepatocellular carcinoma, roughly 15 melanoma, 9 renal cell carcinoma and 9 head and neck cancer. The monotherapy dose-escalation portion (N ≈ 50 patients) of the phase I ivuxolimab trial is reported in the paper. Overall study outcomes, separate from this receptor: After ivuxolimab, expanded clones were on average more numerous among CD8+ T cells than among CD4+ T cells. Low levels of normalized T-cell clonal expansion were also seen in some patients who did not respond. Partial responders in the 0.1-3.0 mg/kg groups had among the lowest normalized peripheral clonal expansion, especially among CD8+ T cells. Which antigens the clonally expanded peripheral T cells were specific for was not determined. At doses of 0.1 to 3.0 mg/kg, clonal expansion of both CD4+ and CD8+ blood T cells was observed from baseline to week 6.

For sequencing of the TCRbeta CDR3 region, genomic DNA was extracted from the sorted cells. The immunoSEQ Assay was used to sequence the TCRbeta CDR3 regions. TCRdb stores this immuneACCESS table with in-frame sequences only. Part of the clones is absent; in the studies checked, under half of the shortfall reflects unresolved V genes, and no reason is known for the rest. In this sample the table shows 15,000 to 25,000 clones, approximately 73% of which occur a single time. 10% to 15% of the sample lies in the top ten. Patients with autoimmune disease history or receiving systemic immunosuppression were excluded from the trial. Peripheral blood for TCR sequencing was collected from all dose cohorts at baseline, on cycle 4 day 1, and on cycle 7 day 1. The samples were drawn from a first-in-human, open-label, multicenter phase I dose-escalation trial of ivuxolimab. Adults with locally advanced or metastatic melanoma, renal cell, hepatocellular, or head and neck squamous cell carcinoma were enrolled in the trial. CD4+ and CD8+ T cells were sorted separately from peripheral blood before TCR sequencing.

V loses 0 bases of germline sequence and J loses 3 bases, and the interval between the two ends is 10 bases. For CDR1 and CDR2, the germline V gene lists SGDLS and YYNGEE. There are 14 amino acids in the CDR3, from cysteine to phenylalanine inclusive. The retained sequence is limited to the CDR3, 42 bases, with the frame set at the first base. Comment on this clone: The antigen it recognizes is unknown. Per-base quality was not reported, and no clone a single base away is much larger than it.

The specimen was CD4+ or CD8+ T cells sorted from blood, collected in a trial of the OX40 agonist ivuxolimab. This TCR was sampled from an adult with an advanced solid tumor such as melanoma, head and neck, liver or kidney cancer. The rearrangement joined TRBV9 to TRBJ2-7; a weak D assignment points to TRBD1 (6 bases agree). Here is the DNA: TGTGCCAGCAGCGTAGGGGGCAGGGGCTACGAGCAGTACTTC. Its coded protein is CASSVGGRGYEQYF.